There are many counts of the clone carrying this T cell receptor (beta chain). The antigen remains undetermined. CDR1 and CDR2 (germline): DFQATT, SNEGSKA (reference sequence). The CDR3 runs to 12 residues. Trimming took off 5 bases at V and 1 base at J, with 9 bases between the two ends. TCRdb itself ran the 5' RACE reads through MiXCR, one entry per CDR3 protein. The repertoire holds 200,000 to 300,000 distinct CDR3 sequences, with roughly 6.8% as singletons. These data belong to a study of T cells after yellow fever vaccination. Background on the study: Researchers used SMART-Seq v4 Ultra Low Input to prepare fractions that had low cell numbers. Overall study findings and caveats: FACS-sorted repertoires could contain abundant clonotypes contaminating from the bulk population. Reappearance after the booster was observed for most primary-vaccination clones (96% CD4, roughly 90% CD8). Only a minor proportion of clonotypes was detected across both CD4 and CD8 compartments.

The sequenced sample was CD4+ T cells sorted from PBMCs, obtained on the day of the yellow fever booster vaccination. The chain joins TRBV20-1 to TRBJ2-7; D might be TRBD1 or TRBD2, each matching 6 bases. The clonotype originates from a man aged 30-40 years who received the YFV17D yellow fever vaccine. This CDR3 reads CSARGPSYEQYF. DNA of the CDR3: TGCAGTGCTCGGGGGCCGTCCTACGAGCAGTACTTC.